Listed below are T cell receptor beta chains from one sample, sequenced in a study of Graves' ophthalmopathy and Graves' hyperthyroidism. Each CDR3 protein gets one entry after TCRdb re-called the multiplex PCR reads with MiXCR. The sample holds over 500,000 distinct CDR3 sequences, around a fifth seen once. Sequenced sample: peripheral blood. The receptors stem from a woman younger than 30 with stable Graves' hyperthyroidism. Some clones in this sample may be carry-over from other donors' samples. Each CDR3 is given with its conserved first and last residue. The order of the fields is clone size, J gene, D gene, V gene, CDR3 DNA, CDR3 protein. D genes are given only for firm matches. Some rows mark clone size as missing; the rest say once, few, many or name a class of expanded clone.

clone size: many; J gene: TRBJ2-3; D gene: .; V gene: TRBV12-3/TRBV12-4; CDR3 DNA: TGTGCCAGCAGTTTGGAGGGGACAGACCTCACAGATACGCAGTATTTT; CDR3 protein: CASSLEGTDLTDTQYF
clone size: many; J gene: TRBJ1-5; D gene: .; V gene: TRBV28; CDR3 DNA: TGTGCCAGCAGTTCTCTAGGACCTCCGACCGGCAATCAGCCCCAGCATTTT; CDR3 protein: CASSSLGPPTGNQPQHF
clone size: many; J gene: TRBJ1-2; D gene: TRBD1; V gene: TRBV6-1; CDR3 DNA: TGTGCCAGCAGTGACTTACAGGGGCCTCCAGGCTGCACCTTC; CDR3 protein: CASSDLQGPPGCTF
clone size: many; J gene: TRBJ2-5; D gene: .; V gene: TRBV20-1; CDR3 DNA: TGCAGTGCTAGAAACCAGGGAAGAAGGGAGACCCAGTACTTC; CDR3 protein: CSARNQGRRETQYF
clone size: .; J gene: TRBJ2-7; D gene: .; V gene: TRBV5-5; CDR3 DNA: TGTGCCAGCAGCACCTCGGACGGATCCTACGAGCAGTACTTC; CDR3 protein: CASSTSDGSYEQYF
clone size: once; J gene: TRBJ1-1; D gene: .; V gene: TRBV11-2; CDR3 DNA: TGTGCCAGCAGCTTAGGGATCACAGCTTTCTTT; CDR3 protein: CASSLGITAFF
clone size: once; J gene: TRBJ1-1; D gene: TRBD1; V gene: TRBV6-2/TRBV6-3; CDR3 DNA: TGTGCCAGCAGTTACTCGATGGGGAGACAGGGGGCTGGGAACACTGAAGCTTTCTTT; CDR3 protein: CASSYSMGRQGAGNTEAFF
clone size: .; J gene: TRBJ1-1; D gene: .; V gene: TRBV18; CDR3 DNA: TGTGCCAGCTCACCACCTACAGGGAGGTTGTCTGAAGCTTTCTTT; CDR3 protein: CASSPPTGRLSEAFF
clone size: many; J gene: TRBJ2-5; D gene: .; V gene: TRBV12-3/TRBV12-4; CDR3 DNA: TGTGCCAGCAGTTTAGGGTCTACAGGGTTAGAGACCCAGTACTTC; CDR3 protein: CASSLGSTGLETQYF
clone size: many; J gene: TRBJ1-5; D gene: .; V gene: TRBV27; CDR3 DNA: TGTGCCAGCAGTTCCGGTGATAATCAGCCCCAGCATTTT; CDR3 protein: CASSSGDNQPQHF
clone size: many; J gene: TRBJ2-7; D gene: TRBD1; V gene: TRBV24-1; CDR3 DNA: TGTGCCACCAGTGACACGGGACAGGGCTACGAGCAGTACTTC; CDR3 protein: CATSDTGQGYEQYF
clone size: many; J gene: TRBJ1-1; D gene: .; V gene: TRBV6-1; CDR3 DNA: TGTGCCAGCATTCCCCGCGGGGGGACTGAAGCTTTCTTT; CDR3 protein: CASIPRGGTEAFF
clone size: many; J gene: TRBJ2-7; D gene: .; V gene: TRBV18; CDR3 DNA: TGTGCCAGCTCACCGTCGGGGACCTACGAGCAGTACTTC; CDR3 protein: CASSPSGTYEQYF
clone size: few; J gene: TRBJ2-1; D gene: TRBD2; V gene: TRBV6-5; CDR3 DNA: TGTGCCAGCAGTTACCTGCGGGGGAGCTCCTACAATGAGCAGTTCTTC; CDR3 protein: CASSYLRGSSYNEQFF
clone size: .; J gene: TRBJ2-7; D gene: .; V gene: TRBV4-1; CDR3 DNA: TGCGCCAGCAGCCAAGGCGGGGTTCGAGCCTACGAGCAGTACTTC; CDR3 protein: CASSQGGVRAYEQYF
clone size: .; J gene: TRBJ1-1; D gene: .; V gene: TRBV7-8; CDR3 DNA: TGTGCCAGCAGTGCCAGCCCGTCCGCTGAAGCTTTCTTT; CDR3 protein: CASSASPSAEAFF
clone size: many; J gene: TRBJ2-5; D gene: TRBD1; V gene: TRBV20-1; CDR3 DNA: TGCAGTGCTAGAGGCTACAGGGGGAAGGAAGAGACCCAGTACTTC; CDR3 protein: CSARGYRGKEETQYF
clone size: many; J gene: TRBJ1-2; D gene: TRBD1; V gene: TRBV6-1; CDR3 DNA: TGTGCCAGCACCCAGGGGGCGGGTGGCTACACCTTC; CDR3 protein: CASTQGAGGYTF
clone size: .; J gene: TRBJ1-2; D gene: TRBD1; V gene: TRBV4-3; CDR3 DNA: TGCGCCAGCAGCCAGGACGACAGGGTCGCCGGCTACACCTTC; CDR3 protein: CASSQDDRVAGYTF
clone size: many; J gene: TRBJ2-7; D gene: .; V gene: TRBV7-3; CDR3 DNA: TGTGCCAGCAGCTTAGAAGGGCGGGGACAGTTTGGGCAGTACTTC; CDR3 protein: CASSLEGRGQFGQYF
clone size: many; J gene: TRBJ1-1; D gene: TRBD1; V gene: TRBV5-1; CDR3 DNA: TGCGCCAGCAGCTCACCGGGACAGGGGTGGGACACTGAAGCTTTCTTT; CDR3 protein: CASSSPGQGWDTEAFF
clone size: many; J gene: TRBJ2-2; D gene: .; V gene: TRBV12-3/TRBV12-4; CDR3 DNA: TGTGCCAGCAGTTTAGGGGGGGGCATCGACACCGGGGAGCTGTTTTTT; CDR3 protein: CASSLGGGIDTGELFF
clone size: .; J gene: TRBJ2-7; D gene: .; V gene: TRBV28; CDR3 DNA: TGTGCCAGCAGTTTACCCCCCGGCTACGAGCAGTACTTC; CDR3 protein: CASSLPPGYEQYF
clone size: many; J gene: TRBJ1-1; D gene: .; V gene: TRBV20-1; CDR3 DNA: TGCAGTGTGGAACACCTAGCTTTCTTT; CDR3 protein: CSVEHLAFF